The 3 T cell receptor beta chains in this list originate from one sample, sequenced in a study of cytomegalovirus exposure and HLA in healthy donors. PCR primers comprised 60 Vbeta and 13 Jbeta primers. Using immunoSEQ multiplex PCR, the repertoire was profiled, and TCRdb retains in-frame clones only, with some absent. The sample contains about 130,000 clones, around 85% of which appear only once. Sequences were obtained from PBMCs. The receptors here all came from a boy aged 5-17 years in good health and CMV-seronegative.

The CDR3 sequence: CASSLLGQTSYEQYF. Here the CDR3 DNA reads TGTGCCAGCAGTTTACTGGGACAGACGAGCTACGAGCAGTACTTC. The chain joins TRBV27 to TRBJ2-7; TRBD1 agrees at 7 bases. The CDR3 spans 15 residues. Germline V gene sequence: CDR1 MNHEY, CDR2 SMNVEV (reference sequence). V was clipped by 2 bases and J by 3 bases; unmatched bases: 7.

The chain couples TRBV2 to TRBJ2-6; D is perhaps TRBD2 (6 bases). The germline V gene has CDR1 SNHLY and CDR2 FYNNEI. The CDR3 length is 15 residues. Trimming pared 3 bases from V and 2 bases from J, leaving 8 bases between. CDR3 amino acids: CASSDWGAGANVLTF. CDR3 nucleotide sequence: TGTGCCAGCAGTGATTGGGGGGCTGGGGCCAACGTCCTGACTTTC.

This rearrangement joins TRBV4-2 to TRBJ2-7; D may be TRBD2 (6 bases). The CDR3 sequence is 15 residues long. V lost 4 bases and J lost 2, with 15 bases in between. CDR1 LGHNA and CDR2 YNFKEQ come from the germline V gene. CDR3 sequence: CASSPVGGIPYEQYF. CDR3 in DNA: TGTGCCAGCAGCCCAGTGGGCGGGATCCCCTACGAGCAGTACTTC.